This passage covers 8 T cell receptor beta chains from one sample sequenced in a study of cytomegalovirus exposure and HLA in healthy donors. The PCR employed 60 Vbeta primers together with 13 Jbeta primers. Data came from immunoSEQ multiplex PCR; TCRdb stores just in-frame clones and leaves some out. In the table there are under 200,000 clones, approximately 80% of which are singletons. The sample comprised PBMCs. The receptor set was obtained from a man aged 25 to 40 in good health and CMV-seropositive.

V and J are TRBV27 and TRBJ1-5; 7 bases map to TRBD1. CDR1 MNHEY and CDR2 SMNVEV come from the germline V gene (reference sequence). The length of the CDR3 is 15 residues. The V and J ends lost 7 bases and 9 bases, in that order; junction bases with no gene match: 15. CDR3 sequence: CASKRDREEESPQHF. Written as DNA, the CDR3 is TGTGCCAGCAAAAGGGACAGAGAAGAAGAATCGCCCCAGCATTTT.

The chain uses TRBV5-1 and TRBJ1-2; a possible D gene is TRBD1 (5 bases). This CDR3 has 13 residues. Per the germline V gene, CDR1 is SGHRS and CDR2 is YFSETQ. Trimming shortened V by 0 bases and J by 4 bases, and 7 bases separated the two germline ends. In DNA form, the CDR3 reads TGCGCCAGCAGCTTGGTCCAGGGCTATGGCTACACCTTC. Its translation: CASSLVQGYGYTF. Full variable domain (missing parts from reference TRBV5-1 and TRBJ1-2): KAGVTQTPRYLIKTRGQQVTLSCSPISGHRSVSWYQQTPGQGLQFLFEYFSETQRNKGNFPGRFSGRQFSNSRSEMNVSTLELGDSALYLCASSLVQGYGYTFGSGTRLTVV.

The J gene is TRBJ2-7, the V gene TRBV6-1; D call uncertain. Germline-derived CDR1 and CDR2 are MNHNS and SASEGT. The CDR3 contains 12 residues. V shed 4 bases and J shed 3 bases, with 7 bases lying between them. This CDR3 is CASSGRLYEQYF. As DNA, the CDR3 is TGTGCCAGCAGTGGGCGGCTCTACGAGCAGTACTTC.

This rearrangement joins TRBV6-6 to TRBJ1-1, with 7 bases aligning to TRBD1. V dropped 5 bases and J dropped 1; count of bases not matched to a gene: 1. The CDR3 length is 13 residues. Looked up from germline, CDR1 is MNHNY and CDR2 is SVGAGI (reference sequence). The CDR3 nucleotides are TGTGCCAGCAGTGGGACAGAGAACACTGAAGCTTTCTTT. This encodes CASSGTENTEAFF.

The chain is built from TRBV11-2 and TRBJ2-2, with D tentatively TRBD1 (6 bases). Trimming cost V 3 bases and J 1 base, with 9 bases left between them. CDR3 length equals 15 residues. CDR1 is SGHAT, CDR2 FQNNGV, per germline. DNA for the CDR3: TGTGCCAGCAGCTTGGTGACAGGGAACACCGGGGAGCTGTTTTTT. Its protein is CASSLVTGNTGELFF.

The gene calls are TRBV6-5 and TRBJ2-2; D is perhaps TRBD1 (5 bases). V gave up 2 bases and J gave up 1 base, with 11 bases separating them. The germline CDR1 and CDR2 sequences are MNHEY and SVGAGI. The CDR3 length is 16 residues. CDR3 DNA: TGTGCCAGCAGTTACGTCCCAGGGTTGAACACCGGGGAGCTGTTTTTT. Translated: CASSYVPGLNTGELFF.

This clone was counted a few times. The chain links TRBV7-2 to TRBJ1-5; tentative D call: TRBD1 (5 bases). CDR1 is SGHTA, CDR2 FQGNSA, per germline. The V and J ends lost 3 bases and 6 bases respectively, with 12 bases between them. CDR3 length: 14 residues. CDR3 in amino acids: CASSFRAPGQPQHF. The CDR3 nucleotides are TGTGCCAGCAGCTTCAGGGCACCGGGTCAGCCCCAGCATTTT. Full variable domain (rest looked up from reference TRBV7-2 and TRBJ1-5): GAGVSQSPSNKVTEKGKDVELRCDPISGHTALYWYRQSLGQGLEFLIYFQGNSAPDKSGLPSDRFSAERTGGSVSTLTIQRTQQEDSAVYLCASSFRAPGQPQHFGDGTRLSIL.

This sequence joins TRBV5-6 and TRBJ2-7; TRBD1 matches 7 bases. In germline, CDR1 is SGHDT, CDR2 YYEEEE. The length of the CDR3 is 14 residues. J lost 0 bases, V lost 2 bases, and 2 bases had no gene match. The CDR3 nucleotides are TGTGCCAGCAGCTTCCGGACAGGCTCCTACGAGCAGTACTTC. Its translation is CASSFRTGSYEQYF. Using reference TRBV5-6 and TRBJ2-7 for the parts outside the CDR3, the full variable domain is DAGVTQSPTHLIKTRGQQVTLRCSPKSGHDTVSWYQQALGQGPQFIFQYYEEEERQRGNFPDRFSGHQFPNYSSELNVNALLLGDSALYLCASSFRTGSYEQYFGPGTRLTVT.